The clone carrying this T cell receptor beta chain was recorded a few times. J was trimmed by 3 bases and V by 5 bases; bases with no gene match: 4. Germline V gene lookup returns CDR1 DFQATT and CDR2 SNEGSKA (reference sequence). The CDR3 length is 13 residues. Assay: immunoSEQ multiplex PCR; the TCRdb copy retains only in-frame clones and omits some. The table lists tens of thousands of clones, approximately 80% of them singletons. The source of the sample is a study of blood T cell repertoires in COVID-19. Study information: From T cells, B-cell-depleted T cells, or PBMCs came the material, which was cDNA or gDNA.

This rearrangement joins TRBV20-1 to TRBJ2-7, with 10 positions matching TRBD1. The TCR was taken from an older man with active or convalescent COVID-19. The sequencing sample was made of peripheral blood. DNA for the CDR3: TGCAGTGCTGGTGACAGGGGGCTCTACGAGCAGTACTTC. Translating gives CSAGDRGLYEQYF.